This TCR beta chain was recovered during a study of blood T cells in healthy people across ages. This clonotype was seen only a few times. The antigen is unknown. A second PCR of 7 to 11 cycles used a sample-barcoded 5' primer and a J-beta primer mix. TCRdb passed the 5' RACE reads through MiXCR, listing each CDR3 protein once. Of hundreds of thousands of distinct CDR3 sequences detected, roughly 56% appear once; the ten largest clones hold approximately 24%. Overall study results and limits: The fall in TCR beta diversity per million T cells was roughly linear with age.

With 6 bases removed from V and 4 bases from J, the gap between germline ends came to 16 bases. The CDR3 is 14 amino acids. PBMCs numbering at least 6 million were isolated per sample. The chain joins TRBV12-3 or TRBV12-4 to TRBJ2-7, with TRBD1 as a possible D gene (6 bases). The source is a man in his forties or fifties in good health. Material for sequencing was blood. The CDR3 is CASRKRQDRYEQYF. CDR3 bases: TGTGCCAGCAGGAAAAGACAGGACCGATACGAGCAGTACTTC.